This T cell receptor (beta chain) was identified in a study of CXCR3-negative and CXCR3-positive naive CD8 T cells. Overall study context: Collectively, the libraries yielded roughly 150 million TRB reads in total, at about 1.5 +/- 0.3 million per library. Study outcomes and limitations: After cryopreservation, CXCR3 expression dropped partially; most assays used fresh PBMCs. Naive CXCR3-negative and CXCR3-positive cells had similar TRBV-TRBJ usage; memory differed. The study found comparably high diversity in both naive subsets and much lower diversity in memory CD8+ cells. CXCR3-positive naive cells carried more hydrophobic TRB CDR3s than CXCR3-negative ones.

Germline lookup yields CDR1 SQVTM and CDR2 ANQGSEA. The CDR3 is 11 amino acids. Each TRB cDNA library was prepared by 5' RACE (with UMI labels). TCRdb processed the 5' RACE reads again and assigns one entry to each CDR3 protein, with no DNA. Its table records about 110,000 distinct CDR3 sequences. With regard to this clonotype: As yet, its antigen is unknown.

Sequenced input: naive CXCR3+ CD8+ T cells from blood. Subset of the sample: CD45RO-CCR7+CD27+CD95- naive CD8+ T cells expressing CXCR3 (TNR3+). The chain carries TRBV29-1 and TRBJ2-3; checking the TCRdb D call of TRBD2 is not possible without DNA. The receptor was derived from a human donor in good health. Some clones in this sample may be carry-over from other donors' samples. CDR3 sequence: CSVVAGGVQYF.